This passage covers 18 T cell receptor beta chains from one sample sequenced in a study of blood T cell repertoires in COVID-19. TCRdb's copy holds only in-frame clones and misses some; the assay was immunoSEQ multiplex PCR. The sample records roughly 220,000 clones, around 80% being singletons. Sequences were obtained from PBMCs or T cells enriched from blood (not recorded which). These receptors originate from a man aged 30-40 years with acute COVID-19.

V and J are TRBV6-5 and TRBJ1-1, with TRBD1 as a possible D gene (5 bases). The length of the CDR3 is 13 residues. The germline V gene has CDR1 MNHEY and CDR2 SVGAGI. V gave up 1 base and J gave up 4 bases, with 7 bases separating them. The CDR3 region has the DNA TGTGCCAGCAGTTACTACAGGTCCACTGAAGCTTTCTTT. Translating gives CASSYYRSTEAFF.

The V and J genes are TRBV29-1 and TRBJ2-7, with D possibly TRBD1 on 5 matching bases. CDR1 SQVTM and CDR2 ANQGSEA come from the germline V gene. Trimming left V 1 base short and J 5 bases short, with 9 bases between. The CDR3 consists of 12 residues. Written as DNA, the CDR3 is TGCAGCGTTGAAGGGGTAGGGGACGAGCAGTACTTC. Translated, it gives CSVEGVGDEQYF.

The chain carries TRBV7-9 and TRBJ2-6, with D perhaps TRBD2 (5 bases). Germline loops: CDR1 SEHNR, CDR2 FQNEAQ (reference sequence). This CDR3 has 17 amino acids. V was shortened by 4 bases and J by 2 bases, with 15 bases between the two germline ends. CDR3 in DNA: TGTGCCAGCAGCTCAGTGGTACTAGTTCCTGGGGCCAACGTCCTGACTTTC. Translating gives CASSSVVLVPGANVLTF.

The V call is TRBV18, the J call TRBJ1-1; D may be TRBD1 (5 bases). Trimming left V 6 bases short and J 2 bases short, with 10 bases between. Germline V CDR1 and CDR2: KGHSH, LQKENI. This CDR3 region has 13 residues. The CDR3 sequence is CASSAGTNTEAFF. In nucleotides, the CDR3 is TGTGCCAGCTCTGCAGGGACTAACACTGAAGCTTTCTTT.

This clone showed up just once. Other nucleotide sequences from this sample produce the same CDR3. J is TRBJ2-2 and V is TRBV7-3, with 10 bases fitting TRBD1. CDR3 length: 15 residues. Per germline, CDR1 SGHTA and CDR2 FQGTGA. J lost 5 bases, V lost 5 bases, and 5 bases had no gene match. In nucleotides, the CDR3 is TGTGCCAGCAGCCCCGACAGGGGGCGAACCGGGGAGCTGTTTTTT. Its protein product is CASSPDRGRTGELFF.

The CDR3 coding sequence is TGTGCCAGCTCACCACCCAATCGTGGACAGAGCGAAATAGACGAAAAACTGTTTTTT. It yields the protein CASSPPNRGQSEIDEKLFF. V usage is TRBV18 and J usage is TRBJ1-4; a weak D match, TRBD1 (6 bases). The CDR3 extends over 19 amino acids. The germline V and J ends were trimmed by 0 bases and 8 bases, with 25 bases remaining between them. The germline V gene encodes CDR1 KGHSH and CDR2 LQKENI.

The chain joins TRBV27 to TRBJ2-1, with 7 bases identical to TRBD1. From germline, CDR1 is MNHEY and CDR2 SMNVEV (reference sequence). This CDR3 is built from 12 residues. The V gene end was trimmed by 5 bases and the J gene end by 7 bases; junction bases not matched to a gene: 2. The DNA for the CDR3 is TGTGCCAGCAGTAGGGGGCGGAATGAGCAGTTCTTC. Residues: CASSRGRNEQFF.

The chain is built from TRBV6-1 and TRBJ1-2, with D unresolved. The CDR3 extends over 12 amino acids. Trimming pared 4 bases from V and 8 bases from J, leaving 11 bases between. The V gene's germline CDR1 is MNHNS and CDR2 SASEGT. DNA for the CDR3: TGTGCCAGCAGTGTAGCGACGGGGGGCTACACCTTC. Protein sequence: CASSVATGGYTF.

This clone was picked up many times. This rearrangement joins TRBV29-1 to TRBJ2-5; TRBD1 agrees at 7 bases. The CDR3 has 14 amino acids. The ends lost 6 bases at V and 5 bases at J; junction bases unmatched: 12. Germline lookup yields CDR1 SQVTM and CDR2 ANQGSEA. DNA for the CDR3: TGCAGCGTCGACCAAACAGGGGTATACGAGACCCAGTACTTC. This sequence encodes CSVDQTGVYETQYF.

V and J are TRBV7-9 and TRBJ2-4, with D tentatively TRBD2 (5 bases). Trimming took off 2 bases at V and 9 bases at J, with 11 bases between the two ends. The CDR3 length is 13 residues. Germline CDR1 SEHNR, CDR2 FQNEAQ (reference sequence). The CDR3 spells CASSLTQAGIQYF. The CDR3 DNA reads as TGTGCCAGCAGCTTAACCCAGGCGGGCATTCAGTACTTC. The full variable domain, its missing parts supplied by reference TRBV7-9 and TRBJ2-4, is DTGVSQNPRHKITKRGQNVTFRCDPISEHNRLYWYRQTLGQGPEFLTYFQNEAQLEKSRLLSDRFSAERPKGSFSTLEIQRTEQGDSAMYLCASSLTQAGIQYFGAGTRLSVL.

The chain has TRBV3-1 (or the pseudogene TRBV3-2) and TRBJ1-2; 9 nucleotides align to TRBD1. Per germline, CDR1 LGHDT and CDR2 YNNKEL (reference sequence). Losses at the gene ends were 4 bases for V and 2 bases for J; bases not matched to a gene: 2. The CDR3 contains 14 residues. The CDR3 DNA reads TGTGCCAGCAGCCCGACAGGGGGAAACTATGGCTACACCTTC. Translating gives CASSPTGGNYGYTF.

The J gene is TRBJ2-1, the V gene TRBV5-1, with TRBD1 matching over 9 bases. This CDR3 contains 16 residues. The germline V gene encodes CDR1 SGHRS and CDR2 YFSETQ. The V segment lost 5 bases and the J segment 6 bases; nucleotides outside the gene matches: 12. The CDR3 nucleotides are TGCGCCAGCAGGCTCACTCCGGGACAGGGCGGCAATGAGCAGTTCTTC. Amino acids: CASRLTPGQGGNEQFF.

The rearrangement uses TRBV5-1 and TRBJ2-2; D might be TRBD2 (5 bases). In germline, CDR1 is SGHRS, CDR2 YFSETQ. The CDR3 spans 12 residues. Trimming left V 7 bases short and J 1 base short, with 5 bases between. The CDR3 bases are TGCGCCAGCCGGGAGAACACCGGGGAGCTGTTTTTT. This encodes CASRENTGELFF. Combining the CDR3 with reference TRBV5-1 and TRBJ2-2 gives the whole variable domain KAGVTQTPRYLIKTRGQQVTLSCSPISGHRSVSWYQQTPGQGLQFLFEYFSETQRNKGNFPGRFSGRQFSNSRSEMNVSTLELGDSALYLCASRENTGELFFGEGSRLTVL.

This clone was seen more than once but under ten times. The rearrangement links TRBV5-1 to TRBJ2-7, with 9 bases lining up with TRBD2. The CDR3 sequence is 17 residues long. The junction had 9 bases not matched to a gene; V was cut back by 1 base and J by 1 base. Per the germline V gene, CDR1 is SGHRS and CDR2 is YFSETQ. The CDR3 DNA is TGCGCCAGCAGCTTGCCCTCGAGCGGGGGGTGGTCCTACGAGCAGTACTTC. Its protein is CASSLPSSGGWSYEQYF.

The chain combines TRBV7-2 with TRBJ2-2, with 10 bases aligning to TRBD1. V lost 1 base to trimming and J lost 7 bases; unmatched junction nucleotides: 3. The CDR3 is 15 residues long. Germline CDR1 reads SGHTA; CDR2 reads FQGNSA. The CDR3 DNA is TGTGCCAGCAGCTTAGGGACAGGGGGTGGCGGGGAGCTGTTTTTT. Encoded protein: CASSLGTGGGGELFF.

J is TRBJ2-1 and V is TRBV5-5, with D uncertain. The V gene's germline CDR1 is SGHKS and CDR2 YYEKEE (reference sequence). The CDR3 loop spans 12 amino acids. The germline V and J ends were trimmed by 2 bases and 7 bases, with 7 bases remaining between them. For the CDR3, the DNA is TGTGCCAGCAGCTTTTTAGAAAATGAGCAGTTCTTC. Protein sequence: CASSFLENEQFF.

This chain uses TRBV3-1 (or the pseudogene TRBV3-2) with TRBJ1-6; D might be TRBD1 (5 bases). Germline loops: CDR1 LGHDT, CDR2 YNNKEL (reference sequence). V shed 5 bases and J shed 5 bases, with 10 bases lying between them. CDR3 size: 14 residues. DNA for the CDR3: TGTGCCAGCAGCTTGCAGGGTGATAATTCACCCCTCCACTTT. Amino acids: CASSLQGDNSPLHF.

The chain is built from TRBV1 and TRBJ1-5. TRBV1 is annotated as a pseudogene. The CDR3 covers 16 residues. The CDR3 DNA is TGCACCAGCAGCCAGGGCGAGTGGGGGGGGGATCAGCCCCAGCATTTT. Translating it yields CTSSQGEWGGDQPQHF.